One and the same sample provided the 29 T cell receptor beta chains below, sequenced in a study of cytomegalovirus exposure and HLA in healthy donors. 13 Jbeta primers and 60 Vbeta primers were used for the PCR. Generated by immunoSEQ multiplex PCR, the TCRdb table keeps only in-frame clones and is missing some. The table includes roughly 220,000 clones, about 82% detected once. Specimen: PBMCs. The receptors originated from a man in his thirties or forties in good health and CMV-seronegative.

The chain uses TRBV5-5 and TRBJ1-2; D gene ambiguous. Germline values: CDR1 SGHKS, CDR2 YYEKEE (reference sequence). This CDR3 is 13 amino acids long. The V end lost 0 bases, the J end lost 8 bases, and 11 bases lay between the germline ends. This chain's CDR3 is CASSLDSNMGYTF. As DNA, the CDR3 is TGTGCCAGCAGCTTGGACAGTAATATGGGCTACACCTTC.

The gene calls are TRBV18 and TRBJ1-3; no firm D call. Germline V CDR1 and CDR2: KGHSH, LQKENI. This CDR3 region has 13 residues. Trimming took 6 bases from V and 3 from J, leaving 9 bases between them. DNA for the CDR3: TGTGCCAGCTCGCCCGGGATTGGAAACACCATATATTTT. This sequence encodes CASSPGIGNTIYF.

This clone appeared a few times. This chain joins TRBV27 and TRBJ1-6; 8 bases are shared with TRBD1. V shed 6 bases and J 4 bases; nucleotides not matched to a gene: 11. CDR1 is MNHEY, CDR2 SMNVEV, per germline (reference sequence). The CDR3 loop spans 17 amino acids. The CDR3 DNA is TGTGCCAGCAGACTAGTCGGACAGGGCGTATATAATTCACCCCTCCACTTT. It codes for CASRLVGQGVYNSPLHF.

The chain carries TRBV11-2 and TRBJ1-2; 9 bases fit TRBD1. CDR3 length: 17 residues. Germline trimming cut 6 bases from V and 2 bases from J; bases unmatched to any gene: 13. Germline V CDR1 and CDR2: SGHAT, FQNNGV. The CDR3 protein is CASRIPGQGNANYGYTF. CDR3 bases: TGTGCCAGCAGGATACCGGGACAGGGTAATGCGAACTATGGCTACACCTTC.

This clone was recorded only once. This sequence joins TRBV2 and TRBJ2-5, with 9 bases lining up with TRBD1. The CDR3 extends over 15 amino acids. Losses at the gene ends were 6 bases for V and 5 bases for J; bases not matched to a gene: 10. The germline gives CDR1 SNHLY, CDR2 FYNNEI. This CDR3 is CASRPEQGAGETQYF. The CDR3 DNA reads as TGTGCCAGCAGGCCGGAACAGGGGGCAGGGGAGACCCAGTACTTC.

This rearrangement joins TRBV9 to TRBJ2-4, with D possibly matching TRBD2 (7 bases). The CDR3 runs 16 residues. The V gene lost 0 bases and the J gene lost 8 bases, with 18 bases spanning the gap. In germline, CDR1 is SGDLS, CDR2 YYNGEE. The CDR3 DNA sequence: TGTGCCAGCAGCGTAGGAGGGGGGGGCAGGTTGGACATTCAGTACTTC. It encodes CASSVGGGGRLDIQYF. The variable domain in full, completed from reference TRBV9 and TRBJ2-4, reads DSGVTQTPKHLITATGQRVTLRCSPRSGDLSVYWYQQSLDQGLQFLIQYYNGEERAKGNILERFSAQQFPDLHSELNLSSLELGDSALYFCASSVGGGGRLDIQYFGAGTRLSVL.

The chain couples TRBV11-2 to TRBJ1-2; possible D gene TRBD1, 6 bases. CDR1 is SGHAT and CDR2 is FQNNGV in the germline V gene. The V end lost 5 bases, the J end lost 6 bases, and 19 bases lay between the germline ends. The CDR3 length is 15 residues. For the CDR3, the DNA is TGTGCCAGCAGCCGTTCATCGGGGGGCCCAAATGGCTACACCTTC. Encoded protein: CASSRSSGGPNGYTF.

This sequence joins TRBV7-3 and TRBJ2-1; 8 bases fit TRBD2. Germline V gene lookup returns CDR1 SGHTA and CDR2 FQGTGA. The V segment lost 4 bases and the J segment 8 bases; nucleotides outside the gene matches: 4. The CDR3 sequence is 13 residues long. CDR3 nucleotide sequence: TGTGCCAGCAGCTACGGGGGGGCTGATGAGCAGTTCTTC. This codes for CASSYGGADEQFF.

V is TRBV6-1 and J is TRBJ1-5; D is unresolved. This CDR3 contains 11 residues. Germline CDR1 is MNHNS and CDR2 is SASEGT. Trimming left V 6 bases short and J 6 bases short, with 6 bases between. The CDR3 spells CASSFSQPQHF. The CDR3 coding sequence is TGTGCCAGCAGCTTTAGTCAGCCCCAGCATTTT.

Notes on this clone: The junction departs from the called germline gene at one end, perhaps through a read error. The V call is TRBV7-7, the J call TRBJ2-3, with D maybe TRBD2 (5 bases). The CDR3 loop spans 15 amino acids. Germline lookup yields CDR1 SSHAT and CDR2 FNYEAQ (reference sequence). The CDR3 is CASSLRLNPTDTQYF. The DNA of the CDR3 is TGTGCTAGCAGCCTCCGACTAAATCCCACAGATACGCAGTATTTT.

V is TRBV9 and J is TRBJ1-3; D gene unclear. The CDR3 covers 13 residues. CDR1 is SGDLS, CDR2 YYNGEE, per germline. The ends were cut back, 6 bases at V and 4 bases at J, with 11 bases in the middle. CDR3 amino acids: CASNPGSGNTIYF. In DNA, the CDR3 is TGTGCCAGCAACCCAGGCTCGGGAAACACCATATATTTT.

V is TRBV11-3 and J is TRBJ1-5, with no clear D. Germline CDR1 SGHNT, CDR2 YENEEA. This CDR3 has 15 residues. Trimming took off 6 bases at V and 3 bases at J, with 15 bases between the two ends. The CDR3 DNA follows: TGTGCCAGCAGGCCGGCGGCCCCAGACAATCAGCCCCAGCATTTT. Translated: CASRPAAPDNQPQHF.

The sample holds one count of this clone. The chain combines TRBV19 with TRBJ1-1; TRBD1 is a possible D gene (5 bases). The germline V gene encodes CDR1 LNHDA and CDR2 SQIVND (reference sequence). V shed 10 bases and J shed 5 bases, with 11 bases lying between them. The CDR3 contains 11 residues. The DNA for the CDR3 is TGTGCCACCTACCGGGGGACTGAAGCTTTCTTT. It translates to CATYRGTEAFF.

To note about this clone: At one of its ends the junction is not consistent with the germline gene, which may arise from a read error. Other DNA sequences of this sample code for an identical CDR3. The chain is built from TRBV9 and TRBJ1-5; tentative D call: TRBD1 (6 bases). Per germline, CDR1 SGDLS and CDR2 YYNGEE. The length of the CDR3 is 15 residues. The CDR3 sequence: CASSATGVSNQPQHF. DNA of the CDR3: TGCGCCAGCAGCGCGACAGGCGTGAGCAATCAGCCCCAGCATTTT.

J is TRBJ1-6 and V is TRBV6-5; 7 bases map to TRBD1. The CDR3 is 16 amino acids. The J segment lost 6 bases and the V segment lost 4 bases, leaving 9 bases of the junction unmatched. Germline CDR1 and CDR2: MNHEY and SVGAGI. The CDR3 spells CASSFFGTALNSPLHF. Written as DNA, the CDR3 is TGTGCCAGCAGTTTCTTTGGGACAGCGCTTAATTCACCCCTCCACTTT.

The chain combines TRBV5-1 with TRBJ1-1, with 9 bases aligning to TRBD1. V trimming: 4 bases; J trimming: 4 bases; junction bases outside the gene matches: 17. CDR1 is SGHRS, CDR2 YFSETQ, per germline. This CDR3 comprises 18 residues. The DNA of the CDR3 is TGCGCCAGCAGCCCGTCGGACAGGGGACTCGCAGGGAGCACTGAAGCTTTCTTT. Protein sequence: CASSPSDRGLAGSTEAFF.

The J gene is TRBJ2-1, the V gene TRBV30, with TRBD2 as a possible D gene (6 bases). Trimming removed 5 bases from V and 6 bases from J, with 20 bases in between. This CDR3 region has 15 residues. Per germline, CDR1 GTSNPN and CDR2 SVGIG (reference sequence). DNA for the CDR3: TGTGCCTGGTTTAAGGGGACTTGGACGATCAATGAGCAGTTCTTC. It encodes CAWFKGTWTINEQFF.

The chain has TRBV10-3 and TRBJ2-7, with TRBD1 matching 10 bases. Germline values: CDR1 ENHRY, CDR2 SYGVKD. The CDR3 is 15 amino acids. V was clipped by 3 bases and J by 3 bases; unmatched bases: 5. The CDR3 nucleotides are TGTGCCATCAGTGACTCGGGACAGGGGAGCTACGAGCAGTACTTC. It is translated as CAISDSGQGSYEQYF.

The V gene is TRBV7-9, the J gene TRBJ2-1; TRBD2 matches 11 bases. Germline V gene sequence: CDR1 SEHNR, CDR2 FQNEAQ (reference sequence). Germline trimming cut 0 bases from V and 3 bases from J; bases unmatched to any gene: 1. This CDR3 region has 16 residues. The CDR3 loop is CASSLASGGVYNEQFF. CDR3 in DNA: TGTGCCAGCAGCTTAGCTAGCGGGGGGGTCTACAATGAGCAGTTCTTC.

The chain couples TRBV15 to TRBJ2-2, with D tentatively TRBD2 (5 bases). This CDR3 contains 17 residues. From germline, CDR1 is LNHNV and CDR2 YYDKDF (reference sequence). Trimming pared 0 bases from V and 8 bases from J, leaving 19 bases between. Written as DNA, the CDR3 is TGTGCCACCAGCAGAGATAATGGGCGGGCCTCCCGGGGGGAGCTGTTTTTT. It specifies CATSRDNGRASRGELFF.

The chain links TRBV9 to TRBJ2-1; D unresolved. Between the trimmed V and J ends, which lost 1 base and 8 bases, there was a span of 16 bases. Germline V gene data show CDR1 as SGDLS and CDR2 as YYNGEE. CDR3 length: 15 residues. Here the CDR3 reads CASSVIPSGSDEQFF. The DNA for the CDR3 is TGTGCCAGCAGCGTAATCCCATCCGGGTCCGATGAGCAGTTCTTC.

V usage is TRBV19 and J usage is TRBJ1-2; D gene ambiguous. V shed 1 base and J shed 3 bases, with 9 bases lying between them. The germline gives CDR1 LNHDA, CDR2 SQIVND (reference sequence). The CDR3 is 14 amino acids. CDR3 nucleotide sequence: TGTGCCAGTAGTATAGGATCAGGCTACTATGGCTACACCTTC. It yields the protein CASSIGSGYYGYTF.

This clone was recorded once. The chain has TRBV5-1 and TRBJ1-2; 8 nucleotides match TRBD1. With 0 bases clipped from V and 6 bases from J, the junction kept 7 bases outside the gene matches. Germline CDR1 reads SGHRS; CDR2 reads YFSETQ. The CDR3 contains 15 residues. The CDR3 protein is CASSLARTGYDGYTF. The CDR3 bases are TGCGCCAGCAGCTTGGCCCGGACAGGGTATGATGGCTACACCTTC.

The CDR3 nucleotides read TGCGCCAGCAGCTTAAGTGGGGAGCTTAACTATGGCTACACCTTC. Translated: CASSLSGELNYGYTF. This rearrangement joins TRBV5-1 to TRBJ1-2; D uncertain. Germline CDR1 is SGHRS and CDR2 is YFSETQ. Trimming left V 2 bases short and J 1 base short, with 12 bases between. The CDR3 runs to 15 residues.

This sequence joins TRBV19 and TRBJ2-7; 7 bases align to TRBD1. There are 19 residues in the CDR3. In germline, CDR1 is LNHDA, CDR2 SQIVND (reference sequence). With V trimmed by 3 bases and J by 2 bases, 19 bases remained unmatched. CDR3 bases: TGTGCCAGTAGTATTTGGGCCCCGACAGGGAATACCCTCGCCTACGAGCAGTACTTC. It encodes CASSIWAPTGNTLAYEQYF.

The chain is built from TRBV7-9 and TRBJ1-1, with D possibly TRBD1 on 6 matching bases. This CDR3 contains 14 residues. Trimming took 3 bases from V and 1 from J, leaving 9 bases between them. Germline CDR1 is SEHNR and CDR2 is FQNEAQ (reference sequence). The CDR3 nucleotides read TGTGCCAGCAGCTTGGGGGGGGCGAACACTGAAGCTTTCTTT. It codes for CASSLGGANTEAFF.

The rearrangement uses TRBV29-1 and TRBJ2-7; 9 bases align to TRBD1. The CDR3 sequence is 15 residues long. Trimming at V came to 6 bases and at J to 4 bases, leaving 13 bases not matched to a gene. The V gene's germline CDR1 is SQVTM and CDR2 ANQGSEA. CDR3 in DNA: TGCAGCGTGGGGAGAGTTGGACAGGGGAAGTACGAGCAGTACTTC. Its protein product is CSVGRVGQGKYEQYF.

This rearrangement joins TRBV9 to TRBJ2-2; possibly TRBD2 for D (7 bases). The CDR3 sequence is 16 residues long. Between the trimmed V and J ends, which lost 6 bases and 6 bases, there was a span of 21 bases. CDR1 SGDLS and CDR2 YYNGEE come from the germline V gene. The CDR3 loop is CASTPRGGGAPGELFF. The CDR3, as DNA: TGTGCCAGCACCCCCCGGGGAGGGGGGGCCCCCGGGGAGCTGTTTTTT.

J is TRBJ1-4 and V is TRBV6-1, with 7 bases that match TRBD1. The V gene end was trimmed by 9 bases and the J gene end by 4 bases; junction bases not matched to a gene: 11. Germline assignment: CDR1 MNHNS and CDR2 SASEGT. The CDR3 length is 15 residues. CDR3: CASTGRGKGNEKLFF. CDR3 DNA: TGTGCCAGTACCGGCAGGGGGAAGGGTAATGAAAAACTGTTTTTT.